The rows below give T cell receptor beta chains drawn from one sample of a study of glioma-infiltrating T cells. TCRdb called the multiplex PCR reads again in MiXCR, with one record for every CDR3 protein. The sample holds about 410,000 distinct CDR3 sequences, 41% seen once. Material: glioma tissue, nonneoplastic brain tissue, or PBMCs (not recorded which). Receptor source: a human donor with low-grade glioma or glioblastoma, undergoing nonglioma brain surgery, or in good health (not recorded which). CDR3s include the opening cysteine and the closing phenylalanine or tryptophan. D genes are given only for firm matches. Clone size is not always given. Where it is, it says once, few, many or a class for expanded clones.

d_call clone_size j_call cdr3_length v_call cdr3_aa cdr3_nt
. few TRBJ1-2 13 TRBV2 CASSGQSNYGYTF TGTGCCAGCAGCGGACAGTCTAACTATGGCTACACCTTC
. . TRBJ1-1 13 TRBV5-4 CASSLGRDAEAFF TGTGCCAGCAGCTTGGGTCGGGACGCTGAAGCTTTCTTT
TRBD1 . TRBJ2-7 15 TRBV19 CASSDRQGRLDEQYF TGTGCCAGTAGTGACCGACAGGGGCGCCTCGACGAGCAGTACTTC
. . TRBJ2-2 15 TRBV25-1 CASTSPRANTGELFF TGTGCCAGCACCTCCCCCCGGGCCAACACCGGGGAGCTGTTTTTT
. . TRBJ2-3 14 TRBV4-3 CASSLGRLTDTQYF TGCGCCAGCAGCTTGGGACGCCTCACAGATACGCAGTATTTT
TRBD2 many TRBJ2-1 18 TRBV4-1 CASSQELAGGPKSLEQFF TGCGCCAGCAGCCAAGAACTAGCGGGAGGGCCTAAGAGCCTTGAGCAGTTCTTC
TRBD1 few TRBJ2-7 13 TRBV19 CAARGQGIHEQYF TGTGCCGCCCGGGGACAGGGGATCCACGAGCAGTACTTC
TRBD2 few TRBJ2-1 14 TRBV7-3 CASRTSGRANEQFF TGTGCCAGCCGGACTAGCGGGAGGGCCAATGAGCAGTTCTTC
. . TRBJ2-7 14 TRBV7-2 CASSLAELPYEQYF TGTGCCAGCAGCTTGGCGGAACTCCCCTACGAGCAGTACTTC
TRBD2 . TRBJ2-1 16 TRBV10-2 CASRATSGALDSDQFF TGCGCCAGCAGGGCTACAAGCGGGGCCCTCGACAGTGATCAGTTCTTC
. . TRBJ2-5 13 TRBV10-3 CAISDYREETQYF TGTGCCATCAGTGACTACAGGGAGGAGACCCAGTACTTC
. . TRBJ2-4 14 TRBV15 CATSREGSWAIQYF TGTGCCACCAGCAGGGAAGGCTCCTGGGCCATTCAGTACTTC
. . TRBJ1-4 14 TRBV7-9 CASSRTEANEKLFF TGTGCCAGCAGCAGGACGGAGGCGAATGAAAAACTGTTTTTT
. . TRBJ2-7 17 TRBV27 CASSPHWRPPPSYEQYF TGTGCCAGCAGTCCCCACTGGAGGCCGCCCCCCTCCTACGAGCAGTACTTC
. many TRBJ1-1 11 TRBV7-2 CASSGWTEAFF TGTGCCAGCAGCGGGTGGACTGAAGCTTTCTTT
TRBD1 many TRBJ1-5 16 TRBV20-1 CSARFFGTANNQPQHF TGCAGTGCTAGATTCTTTGGGACAGCTAATAATCAGCCCCAGCATTTT
TRBD2 . TRBJ2-5 15 TRBV20-1 CSARGRLAGEETQYF TGCAGTGCTAGAGGTCGGCTAGCGGGAGAAGAGACCCAGTACTTC
. . TRBJ2-7 15 TRBV6-1 CASSEGGTHTYEQYF TGTGCCAGCAGTGAAGGGGGGACACACACCTACGAGCAGTACTTC
TRBD1 . TRBJ2-2 19 TRBV2 CASSEGRDRLIRSTGELFF TGTGCCAGCAGTGAAGGACGGGACAGGTTAATTAGAAGTACCGGGGAGCTGTTTTTT
. . TRBJ1-1 10 TRBV30 CAWEDTEAFF TGTGCCTGGGAAGACACTGAAGCTTTCTTT
TRBD1 few TRBJ2-1 16 TRBV20-1 CSASPTGKDSYNEQFF TGCAGTGCTAGCCCGACAGGGAAAGACTCCTACAATGAGCAGTTCTTC
. . TRBJ1-6 15 TRBV3-1 CASSQISSYNSPLHF TGTGCCAGCAGCCAAATTAGCTCCTATAATTCACCCCTCCACTTT
. many TRBJ1-2 14 TRBV28 CASSLGRGNYGYTF TGTGCCAGCAGTTTAGGGCGGGGAAACTATGGCTACACCTTC
TRBD1 few TRBJ1-1 16 TRBV18 CASSPYRGLLNTEAFF TGTGCCAGCTCACCATACAGGGGGCTCTTAAACACTGAAGCTTTCTTT
TRBD2 . TRBJ2-3 17 TRBV25-1 CASSGPGTSGGTDTQYF TGTGCCAGCAGTGGACCTGGGACTAGCGGTGGCACAGATACGCAGTATTTT
. many TRBJ1-6 14 TRBV20-1 CSARDQVSSTPLHF TGCAGTGCTAGAGATCAAGTGAGTTCTACACCCCTCCACTTT
. . TRBJ2-3 14 TRBV19 CASSILPPTDTQYF TGTGCCAGTAGTATATTGCCCCCCACAGATACGCAGTATTTT
. . TRBJ1-1 13 TRBV6-1 CATRQAGDTQAFF TGTGCCACCAGACAGGCGGGGGACACTCAAGCTTTCTTT
TRBD1 . TRBJ1-6 16 TRBV18 CASSPGQGAMNSPLHF TGTGCCAGCTCACCGGGACAGGGGGCAATGAATTCACCCCTCCACTTT
TRBD2 few TRBJ2-3 16 TRBV7-9 CASSPYSGRNTDTQYF TGTGCCAGCAGCCCTTATAGCGGGAGGAACACAGATACGCAGTATTTT
. few TRBJ2-7 14 TRBV20-1 CSARERIRSYEQYF TGCAGTGCTAGAGAAAGGATTAGATCCTACGAGCAGTACTTC
. many TRBJ1-1 14 TRBV6-1 CASSEGLKNTEAFF TGTGCCAGCAGTGAAGGACTGAAGAACACTGAAGCTTTCTTT
TRBD1 few TRBJ2-1 15 TRBV4-1 CASSQPGRGKNEQFF TGCGCCAGCAGCCAACCTGGCAGGGGGAAAAATGAGCAGTTCTTC
TRBD1 . TRBJ1-5 17 TRBV7-2 CASSLGGTTGSNQPQHF TGTGCCAGCAGCTTAGGGGGTACGACAGGGAGCAATCAGCCCCAGCATTTT
. few TRBJ2-5 14 TRBV28 CASSLRQDQETQYF TGTGCCAGCAGTTTGAGGCAGGACCAAGAGACCCAGTACTTC
. . TRBJ1-5 16 TRBV27 CASSLSRGNPNQPKHF TGTGCCAGCAGTTTATCGAGGGGAAACCCAAATCAGCCCAAGCATTTT
. . TRBJ2-2 12 TRBV29-1 CSGQQNTGELFF TGCAGCGGACAACAGAACACCGGGGAGCTGTTTTTT
. many TRBJ2-7 15 TRBV6-1 CASRREGGRSYEQYF TGTGCCAGCAGGAGGGAAGGGGGACGAAGCTACGAGCAGTACTTC
TRBD1 . TRBJ2-7 14 TRBV4-1 CASTLGQGMYEQYF TGCGCCAGCACCCTCGGACAGGGGATGTACGAGCAGTACTTC
TRBD2 once TRBJ2-1 15 TRBV7-2 CASRRGLAGYNEQFF TGTGCCAGCAGAAGAGGGCTAGCGGGGTACAATGAGCAGTTCTTC
. . TRBJ2-5 14 TRBV19 CASSIRHQIETQYF TGTGCCAGTAGTATTCGGCACCAAATCGAGACCCAGTACTTC
. few TRBJ2-7 13 TRBV7-7 CASSSGASYEQYF TGTGCTAGCAGCTCGGGGGCTTCCTACGAGCAGTACTTC
. many TRBJ1-1 13 TRBV6-1 CASSPTGLTEAFF TGTGCCAGCAGTCCCACAGGGCTCACTGAAGCTTTCTTT
. few TRBJ1-5 15 TRBV29-1 CSVVQSGYSNQPQHF TGCAGCGTTGTACAATCGGGTTATAGCAATCAGCCCCAGCATTTT
. . TRBJ2-6 17 TRBV7-6 CASSLNRGSSGANVLTF TGTGCCAGCAGCCTAAACCGAGGGAGCTCTGGGGCCAACGTCCTGACTTTC
TRBD2 . TRBJ2-1 14 TRBV7-2 CASTPRLAGHEQFF TGTGCCAGCACCCCCCGACTAGCGGGGCATGAGCAGTTCTTC
TRBD2 . TRBJ2-1 17 TRBV4-1 CASSQDSLAGGGNEQFF TGCGCCAGCAGCCAAGATAGTCTAGCGGGAGGCGGAAATGAGCAGTTCTTC
. . TRBJ1-5 16 TRBV18 CASSPNGGPNNQPQHF TGTGCCAGCTCACCGAATGGGGGACCAAATAATCAGCCCCAGCATTTT
. . TRBJ1-2 12 TRBV20-1 CSHAGVFYGYTF TGCAGTCACGCTGGAGTTTTCTATGGCTACACCTTC
TRBD1 once TRBJ2-1 14 TRBV20-1 CSAYAGTGRNEEFF TGCAGTGCCTACGCCGGGACAGGGCGGAATGAGGAGTTCTTC
. many TRBJ2-1 16 TRBV15 CATSRDGQGSINEQFF TGTGCCACCAGCAGAGATGGGCAGGGCAGTATCAATGAGCAGTTCTTC
. . TRBJ2-7 15 TRBV27 CASSQRSQGPNEKYF TGTGCCAGCAGTCAGCGGTCACAGGGTCCCAACGAGAAGTACTTC
TRBD2 . TRBJ2-5 16 TRBV4-2 CASSHPSGSFRGTQYF TGTGCCAGCAGCCACCCTAGCGGTTCTTTTAGGGGGACCCAGTACTTC
TRBD1 . TRBJ1-6 15 TRBV18 CASSLTGTADSPLHF TGTGCCAGCTCACTTACCGGGACAGCTGATTCACCCCTCCACTTT